The 24 T cell receptor beta chains listed next were all sequenced from one sample in a study of shared clonotypes between healthy human individuals. Produced via immunoSEQ multiplex PCR; TCRdb's table is partial and in-frame only. The sample records hundreds of thousands of clones, roughly 83% being singletons. Sequenced input: PBMCs. The origin of the receptors is a woman between 35 and 50 years old in good health. Some clones in this sample may be carry-over from other donors' samples.

The chain couples TRBV28 to TRBJ1-2, with D possibly TRBD1 on 6 matching bases. V lost 4 bases, J lost 7 bases, and 13 bases lay in between. Per the germline V gene, CDR1 is MDHEN and CDR2 is SYDVKM. The CDR3 runs 13 residues. CDR3 coding DNA: TGTGCCAGCAGTTGGTCAGGGGAGAGTGGCTACACCTTC. Protein sequence: CASSWSGESGYTF.

In DNA form, the CDR3 reads TGCGCCAGCAGTGAGTCCGGCACCAATGGCTACACCTTC. Residues: CASSESGTNGYTF. V is TRBV10-2 and J is TRBJ1-2; D not resolved. Germline V gene data show CDR1 as WSHSY and CDR2 as SAAADI. Trimming removed 0 bases from V and 6 bases from J, with 8 bases in between. The CDR3 loop spans 13 amino acids.

The V gene is TRBV7-9, the J gene TRBJ1-4, with 8 bases identical to TRBD1. The germline CDR1 and CDR2 sequences are SEHNR and FQNEAQ (reference sequence). The V and J ends lost 4 bases and 4 bases, in that order; junction bases with no gene match: 5. The CDR3 runs to 15 residues. The CDR3, as DNA: TGTGCCAGCAGCTCGAGACAGGGGAATAATGAAAAACTGTTTTTT. It specifies CASSSRQGNNEKLFF.

The chain combines TRBV10-3 with TRBJ2-7; 14 nucleotides align to TRBD2. The CDR3 has 14 residues. V shed 6 bases and J 4 bases; nucleotides not matched to a gene: 2. The V gene's germline CDR1 is ENHRY and CDR2 SYGVKD. The DNA of the CDR3 is TGTGCCATCAGGGGGACTAGCGGGAGTTACGAGCAGTACTTC. Protein: CAIRGTSGSYEQYF.

V and J are TRBV7-3 and TRBJ2-3; possibly TRBD1 for D (6 bases). V was trimmed by 5 bases and J by 2 bases, leaving 11 bases between them. From germline, CDR1 is SGHTA and CDR2 FQGTGA. The CDR3 covers 14 residues. In DNA, the CDR3 is TGTGCCAGCAGCGAACAGGGAAACACAGATACGCAGTATTTT. Protein: CASSEQGNTDTQYF. The variable domain in full, completed from reference TRBV7-3 and TRBJ2-3, reads GAGVSQTPSNKVTEKGKYVELRCDPISGHTALYWYRQSLGQGPEFLIYFQGTGAADDSGLPNDRFFAVRPEGSVSTLKIQRTERGDSAVYLCASSEQGNTDTQYFGPGTRLTVL.

V usage is TRBV6-5 and J usage is TRBJ1-5; perhaps TRBD1 as D (6 bases). The V gene lost 0 bases and the J gene lost 5 bases, with 11 bases spanning the gap. The CDR3 sequence is 15 residues long. Germline assignment: CDR1 MNHEY and CDR2 SVGAGI. CDR3 nucleotides: TGTGCCAGCAGTTACTCGAGTAGGGGGGATCAGCCCCAGCATTTT. Translated, it gives CASSYSSRGDQPQHF.

The chain joins TRBV5-4 to TRBJ1-2; a weak D match, TRBD1 (5 bases). This CDR3 is 16 amino acids long. The V and J ends lost 6 bases and 2 bases respectively, with 20 bases between them. CDR1 is SGHNT, CDR2 YYREEE, per germline (reference sequence). This chain's CDR3 is CASNPGVEGRNYGYTF. CDR3 DNA: TGTGCCAGCAACCCGGGGGTGGAGGGTCGGAACTATGGCTACACCTTC.

The CDR3 nucleotides are TGTGCCAGCAGCTTAGGCCCCGGGTCTTGGCCCGGAAACACCATATATTTT. Translation gives CASSLGPGSWPGNTIYF. The J gene is TRBJ1-3, the V gene TRBV13; D gene uncertain. V lost 0 bases and J lost 4, with 16 bases in between. The CDR3 has 17 residues. Germline V CDR1 and CDR2: PRHDT, FYEKMQ (reference sequence).

The chain combines TRBV6-5 with TRBJ2-1, with 8 bases matching TRBD2. CDR1 and CDR2 (germline): MNHEY, SVGAGI. The CDR3 loop spans 15 amino acids. Trimming at V came to 3 bases and at J to 7 bases, leaving 8 bases not matched to a gene. The CDR3 DNA follows: TGTGCCAGCAGTTATAGCGGGATCGGTGGGAATGAGCAGTTCTTC. Translation gives CASSYSGIGGNEQFF.

The chain combines TRBV28 with TRBJ1-1; perhaps TRBD1 as D (5 bases). Germline CDR1 MDHEN, CDR2 SYDVKM. This CDR3 has 14 residues. Trimming removed 8 bases from V and 1 base from J, with 14 bases in between. CDR3 amino acids: CASRHPGANTEAFF. CDR3 in DNA: TGTGCCAGCCGCCATCCCGGGGCGAACACTGAAGCTTTCTTT.

The gene calls are TRBV5-6 and TRBJ2-5, with 10 bases aligning to TRBD2. The DNA end is more similar to TRBJ2-7, so the J call may be wrong. Germline CDR1 is SGHDT and CDR2 is YYEEEE. The CDR3 is 15 residues long. The CDR3 reads CASSLRRGLAYEQYF. CDR3 in DNA: TGTGCCAGCAGCCTCCGCCGGGGACTAGCGTACGAGCAGTACTTC.

This chain joins TRBV7-9 and TRBJ2-1, with D tentatively TRBD2 (5 bases). This CDR3 region has 15 residues. Trimming stripped 4 bases from V and 0 bases from J, with 10 bases between. Germline V CDR1 and CDR2: SEHNR, FQNEAQ (reference sequence). The CDR3 protein is CASSSLGSSYNEQFF. CDR3 nucleotide sequence: TGTGCCAGCAGCTCCCTGGGGAGCTCCTACAATGAGCAGTTCTTC.

This chain uses TRBV5-1 with TRBJ1-4; TRBD1 agrees at 7 bases. Germline V gene data show CDR1 as SGHRS and CDR2 as YFSETQ. The V segment lost 7 bases and the J segment 6 bases; nucleotides outside the gene matches: 12. The CDR3 contains 15 residues. CDR3 region: CASSDKTGLDEKLFF. The CDR3 nucleotides read TGCGCCAGCTCGGACAAGACAGGGCTTGATGAAAAACTGTTTTTT.

The chain carries TRBV19 and TRBJ2-2; the D is unclear. Trimming removed 8 bases at V and 2 bases at J, with 12 bases between. Germline V gene sequence: CDR1 LNHDA, CDR2 SQIVND (reference sequence). This CDR3 is built from 14 residues. CDR3 sequence reads: CASAGTLNTGELFF. The CDR3 nucleotides are TGTGCCAGTGCAGGCACTTTAAACACCGGGGAGCTGTTTTTT.

The rearrangement joins TRBV7-9 to TRBJ1-2; 8 nucleotides match TRBD1. Germline V lookup: CDR1 SEHNR, CDR2 FQNEAQ (reference sequence). This CDR3 has 14 amino acids. The V gene end was trimmed by 6 bases and the J gene end by 0 bases; junction bases not matched to a gene: 3. The CDR3 loop is CASSQDRANYGYTF. The CDR3 nucleotides read TGTGCCAGCAGTCAGGACAGGGCTAACTATGGCTACACCTTC.

V and J are TRBV18 and TRBJ2-7; 8 bases map to TRBD1. Germline lookup yields CDR1 KGHSH and CDR2 LQKENI. The ends lost 3 bases at V and 3 bases at J; junction bases unmatched: 7. The CDR3 has 15 residues. This CDR3 reads CASSPTGQENYEQYF. CDR3 DNA sequence: TGTGCCAGCTCACCGACGGGACAGGAGAACTACGAGCAGTACTTC.

This chain uses TRBV15 with TRBJ2-1, with 9 positions matching TRBD2. The junction had 8 bases not matched to a gene; V was cut back by 3 bases and J by 5 bases. This CDR3 spans 16 amino acids. Germline V gives CDR1 LNHNV, CDR2 YYDKDF (reference sequence). CDR3 DNA sequence: TGTGCCACCAGCAGGCTAGCGGGAACAGCCGACAATGAGCAGTTCTTC. Encoded protein: CATSRLAGTADNEQFF.

The CDR3 DNA is TGTGCCAGCAGCACGAGAGAGGGACAAACTAGGCGGGAGCTGTTTTTT. Translating gives CASSTREGQTRRELFF. This chain links TRBV7-3 with TRBJ2-2, with a weak D call TRBD1 (6 bases). Trimming took 5 bases from V and 9 from J, leaving 22 bases between them. Germline V lookup: CDR1 SGHTA, CDR2 FQGTGA. The CDR3 has 16 amino acids.

The chain has TRBV5-6 and TRBJ1-1; D gene unclear. The length of the CDR3 is 15 residues. Germline CDR1 is SGHDT and CDR2 is YYEEEE. V lost 0 bases and J 4 bases, leaving 13 bases between the germline ends. CDR3 region: CASSLAPTFGTEAFF. The CDR3 DNA follows: TGTGCCAGCAGCTTGGCCCCCACTTTTGGCACTGAAGCTTTCTTT.

The V and J genes are TRBV7-2 and TRBJ2-2, with 11 bases that match TRBD1. The V segment lost 2 bases and the J segment 0 bases; nucleotides outside the gene matches: 2. The CDR3 covers 17 residues. CDR1 is SGHTA and CDR2 is FQGNSA in the germline V gene. The CDR3 DNA reads TGTGCCAGCAGCTTAAAGGACAGGGGGCCGAACACCGGGGAGCTGTTTTTT. Translated, it gives CASSLKDRGPNTGELFF.

The J gene is TRBJ2-5, the V gene TRBV7-3; the D is unclear. V lost 3 bases, J lost 0 bases, and 11 bases lay in between. Germline-derived CDR1 and CDR2 are SGHTA and FQGTGA. CDR3 size: 15 residues. The CDR3 nucleotides are TGTGCCAGCAGCTTTGGTTTGGCCTACCAAGAGACCCAGTACTTC. This sequence encodes CASSFGLAYQETQYF.

This clone was detected a few times. The chain employs TRBV2 and TRBJ2-5; D perhaps matches TRBD1 (5 bases). Per germline, CDR1 SNHLY and CDR2 FYNNEI. The CDR3 has 17 residues. V gave up 0 bases and J gave up 1 base, with 15 bases separating them. As DNA, the CDR3 is TGTGCCAGCAGTGAAGCGGGGCGTGGTAAAATCCAAGAGACCCAGTACTTC. Translated: CASSEAGRGKIQETQYF.

V gene TRBV2 combines with J gene TRBJ2-5; 11 nucleotides align to TRBD1. The DNA matches TRBJ2-7 better at its end, which makes the J call doubtful. This CDR3 is 14 amino acids long. Germline V gene sequence: CDR1 SNHLY, CDR2 FYNNEI. CDR3 DNA sequence: TGTGCCAGCAGTAGAACCGGGACAGGGGGCGAGCAGTACTTC. Its translation: CASSRTGTGGEQYF.

Details on this clone: This CDR3 fails to terminate in the conserved phenylalanine or tryptophan, so it likely reflects a read error. The DNA is left out, because the CDR3 cannot be placed on it with certainty; the CDR3 is given as TCRdb lists it. The V gene is TRBV6-6, the J gene TRBJ1-1. Germline CDR1 reads MNHNY; CDR2 reads SVGAGI (reference sequence). The CDR3 sequence runs 11 residues, both termini included. The CDR3 sequence is CASSSERVSWV.